The entry below describes one TCR beta chain. Its antigen is as yet unknown. During cDNA synthesis, UMIs that each contained a 6-nucleotide sample barcode were added by means of template switching. Using the 5' RACE reads, TCRdb records one entry per CDR3 protein without DNA. The repertoire shows around 380,000 distinct CDR3 sequences; the top ten hold around 2.4%. The data belong to a study of monozygotic twins with inflammatory bowel disease. Study results and limitations: Repertoire likeness was no different across concordant and discordant twins, perhaps owing to restricted power. It was in IBD patients that TCRbeta diversity (inverse Simpson) was lower than in healthy co-twins. Neither one strong signal nor one clonotype associated with IBD was supported.

The CDR3 runs 16 residues. The germline V gene encodes CDR1 SGHRS and CDR2 YFSETQ. The chain joins TRBV5-1 to TRBJ2-7; TCRdb proposes TRBD2, but this gene call is untestable without DNA. The sample taken for sequencing was blood. This TCR came from a human donor with ulcerative colitis or Crohn's disease, or a healthy co-twin of an affected twin (not recorded which). The chain's CDR3 is CASSLGISRTSEEQYF. Filled out from reference TRBV5-1 and TRBJ2-7, the complete variable domain reads KAGVTQTPRYLIKTRGQQVTLSCSPISGHRSVSWYQQTPGQGLQFLFEYFSETQRNKGNFPGRFSGRQFSNSRSEMNVSTLELGDSALYLCASSLGISRTSEEQYFGPGTRLTVT.